This T cell receptor beta chain was sequenced in a study of follicular helper T cells after annual influenza vaccination. Study-wide points: Yearly vaccinations repeatedly recalled conserved clonotypes in ICOS+CD38+ cTfh.

V was clipped by 6 bases and J by 4 bases, with 13 bases between them. The V gene's germline CDR1 is SNHLY and CDR2 FYNNEI. The CDR3 loop spans 14 amino acids. Concerning this clone itself: What it binds is not known.

Time point defined: 2015-2016 season, pre-vaccination. Adults were given seasonal inactivated influenza vaccine, and blood CD4 subsets were sorted before and after vaccination. Excluded were substance abuse, HIV/AIDS, active cancer, immunomodulatory drugs and active illness. TCRB sequencing was done at Survey resolution level. Measured with immunoSEQ multiplex PCR; TCRdb has only the in-frame clones, and not every one. Counted here are more than 9,500 clones, approximately 80% occurring once; the ten biggest clones make up roughly 3.5%. The material sequenced was CXCR5+ CD38- circulating T follicular helper cells from blood, taken on the day of influenza vaccination. Indicated subset: circulating Tfh, non-naive CD4+CXCR5+PD-1+ (ICOS+CD38+ or ICOS-CD38-). This chain connects TRBV2 to TRBJ1-3, with D possibly being TRBD1 (6 bases). This clonotype was sampled from an adult who received the influenza vaccine. CDR3 sequence (DNA): TGTGCCAGCAGACCGGGACAAAGAGGAAACACCATATATTTT. It is translated as CASRPGQRGNTIYF.